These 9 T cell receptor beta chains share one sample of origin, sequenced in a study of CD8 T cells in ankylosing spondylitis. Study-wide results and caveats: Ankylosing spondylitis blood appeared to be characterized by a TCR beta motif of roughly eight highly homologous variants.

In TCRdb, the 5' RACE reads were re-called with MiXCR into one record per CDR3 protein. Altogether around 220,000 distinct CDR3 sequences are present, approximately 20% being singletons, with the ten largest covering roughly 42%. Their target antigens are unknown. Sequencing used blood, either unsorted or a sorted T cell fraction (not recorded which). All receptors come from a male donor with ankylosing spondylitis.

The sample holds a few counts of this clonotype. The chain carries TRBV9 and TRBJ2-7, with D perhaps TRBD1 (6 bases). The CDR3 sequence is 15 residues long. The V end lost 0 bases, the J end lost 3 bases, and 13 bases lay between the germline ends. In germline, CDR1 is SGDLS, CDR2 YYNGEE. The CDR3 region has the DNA TGTGCCAGCAGCGTAGGGGACATGCAGAACTACGAGCAGTACTTC. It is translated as CASSVGDMQNYEQYF.

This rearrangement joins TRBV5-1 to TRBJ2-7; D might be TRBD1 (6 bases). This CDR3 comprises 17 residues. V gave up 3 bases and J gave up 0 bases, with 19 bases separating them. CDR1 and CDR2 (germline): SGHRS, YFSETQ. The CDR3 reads CASSSDPDSPSSYEQYF. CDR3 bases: TGCGCCAGCAGCTCCGACCCGGACAGCCCGAGCTCCTACGAGCAGTACTTC.

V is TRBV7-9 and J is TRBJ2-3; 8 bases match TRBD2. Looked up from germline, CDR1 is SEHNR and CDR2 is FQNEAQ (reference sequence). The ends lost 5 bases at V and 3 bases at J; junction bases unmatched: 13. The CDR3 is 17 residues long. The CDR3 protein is CASSPQVAGLDTDTQYF. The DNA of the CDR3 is TGTGCCAGCAGCCCCCAGGTAGCGGGACTTGATACAGATACGCAGTATTTT.

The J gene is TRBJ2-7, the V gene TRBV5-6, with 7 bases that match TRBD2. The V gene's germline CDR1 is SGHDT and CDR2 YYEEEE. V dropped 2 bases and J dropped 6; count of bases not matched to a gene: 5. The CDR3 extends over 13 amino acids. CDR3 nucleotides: TGTGCCAGCAGCTTCGGGACTACAATCGAGCAGTACTTC. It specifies CASSFGTTIEQYF.

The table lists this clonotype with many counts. In nucleotides, the CDR3 is TGTGCCAGCAGCTCCCCTAGCGGAGGAACAGATACGCAGTATTTT. This codes for CASSSPSGGTDTQYF. The rearrangement links TRBV7-3 to TRBJ2-3, with 7 bases identical to TRBD2. Germline-derived CDR1 and CDR2 are SGHTA and FQGTGA. This CDR3 is built from 15 residues. After removal of 4 bases from V and 3 bases from J, the junction contained 7 bases not matched to a gene.

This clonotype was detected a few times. The CDR3 loop reads CATGVAGAISYEQYF. CDR3 DNA sequence: TGTGCCACGGGCGTAGCGGGGGCGATCTCCTACGAGCAGTACTTC. This chain uses TRBV6-1 with TRBJ2-7; 9 bases match TRBD2. There are 15 residues in the CDR3. The germline V gene has CDR1 MNHNS and CDR2 SASEGT. V shed 10 bases and J 0 bases; nucleotides not matched to a gene: 10.

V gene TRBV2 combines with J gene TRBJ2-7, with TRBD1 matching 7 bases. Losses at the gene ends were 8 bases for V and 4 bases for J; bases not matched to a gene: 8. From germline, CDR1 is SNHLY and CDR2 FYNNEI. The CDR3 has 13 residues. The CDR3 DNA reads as TGTGCCAGCGAAGGACAGGTGGGATACGAGCAGTACTTC. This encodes CASEGQVGYEQYF. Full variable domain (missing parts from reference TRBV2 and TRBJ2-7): EPEVTQTPSHQVTQMGQEVILRCVPISNHLYFYWYRQILGQKVEFLVSFYNNEISEKSEIFDDQFSVERPDGSNFTLKIRSTKLEDSAMYFCASEGQVGYEQYFGPGTRLTVT.

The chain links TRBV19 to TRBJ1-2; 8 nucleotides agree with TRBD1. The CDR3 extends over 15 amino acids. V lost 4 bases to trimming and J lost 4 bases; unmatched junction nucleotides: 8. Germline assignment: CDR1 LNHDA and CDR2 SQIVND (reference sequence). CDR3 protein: CASSKDRDRGYGYTF. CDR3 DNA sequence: TGTGCCAGTAGTAAGGACAGGGATCGCGGCTATGGCTACACCTTC.

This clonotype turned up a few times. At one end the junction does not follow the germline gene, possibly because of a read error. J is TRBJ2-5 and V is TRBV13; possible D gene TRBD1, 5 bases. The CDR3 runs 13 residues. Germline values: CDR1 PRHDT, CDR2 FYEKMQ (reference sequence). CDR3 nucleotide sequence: TGTGCCAGCAGCCTAGGACAAGGGGAGACCCAGTACTTC. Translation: CASSLGQGETQYF. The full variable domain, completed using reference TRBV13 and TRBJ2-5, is AAGVIQSPRHLIKEKRETATLKCYPIPRHDTVYWYQQGPGQDPQFLISFYEKMQSDKGSIPDRFSAQQFSDYHSELNMSSLELGDSALYFCASSLGQGETQYFGPGTRLLVL.